Listed here are 8 T cell receptor beta chains from one sample, sequenced in a study of identical twins. TCRdb re-derived calls from the 5' RACE reads in MiXCR, one entry per CDR3 protein. The profile covers under 900,000 distinct CDR3 sequences, with 9% to 15% appearing a single time and roughly 1.5% taken by the ten largest. These data are also associated with another study on yellow fever vaccine responses in identical twins.

Sequenced: PBMCs. The receptors were sampled from a woman aged 18 to 35 in good health.

This clonotype appeared once. This sequence joins TRBV27 and TRBJ2-3, with D hard to call. CDR1 MNHEY and CDR2 SMNVEV come from the germline V gene (reference sequence). V lost 6 bases to trimming and J lost 4 bases, with 11 bases between them. The CDR3 has 13 amino acids. The DNA of the CDR3 is TGTGCCAGCAGACCTACGGTCGCAGATACGCAGTATTTT. It yields the protein CASRPTVADTQYF.

The table lists this clonotype with a few counts. CDR3 nucleotides: TGTGCCAGCAGTTACCTTCTGACAGATACGCAGTATTTT. It specifies CASSYLLTDTQYF. The chain joins TRBV6-5 to TRBJ2-3; no firm D call. V was cut by 2 bases and J by 3 bases, with 6 bases left in between. Per the germline V gene, CDR1 is MNHEY and CDR2 is SVGAGI. This CDR3 has 13 amino acids.

This chain connects TRBV27 to TRBJ2-1; the match to TRBD2 covers 7 bases. This CDR3 has 14 residues. CDR1 and CDR2 from the germline V gene are MNHEY and SMNVEV (reference sequence). V shed 6 bases, J shed 8 bases, and the junction held 10 bases outside the gene matches. This CDR3 reads CASSVAGVRDEQFF. CDR3 bases: TGTGCCAGCAGCGTGGCGGGGGTCAGGGATGAGCAGTTCTTC.

This chain links TRBV10-3 with TRBJ1-2, with a possible D match to TRBD1 (5 bases). Germline V lookup: CDR1 ENHRY, CDR2 SYGVKD. V gave up 8 bases and J gave up 4 bases, with 14 bases separating them. The CDR3 is made up of 13 amino acids. The CDR3 reads CAIGTGTSYGYTF. The CDR3 nucleotides read TGTGCCATCGGTACAGGCACCTCCTATGGCTACACCTTC.

In nucleotides, the CDR3 is TGCAGTGCTAGAGCGGGGGCGAACACTGAAGCTTTCTTT. Translating it yields CSARAGANTEAFF. The chain combines TRBV20-1 with TRBJ1-1; the D gene is possibly TRBD1 (6 bases). Germline V lookup: CDR1 DFQATT, CDR2 SNEGSKA (reference sequence). This CDR3 has 13 residues. The V gene lost 1 base and the J gene lost 1 base, with 7 bases spanning the gap.

This clonotype appeared many times. This sequence joins TRBV10-3 and TRBJ2-1; D may match TRBD1 or TRBD2 (6 bases each). The CDR3 is 17 amino acids. Germline CDR1 ENHRY, CDR2 SYGVKD. V shed 2 bases and J shed 2 bases, with 16 bases lying between them. The CDR3 sequence is CAISERGPGQTYNEQFF. As DNA, the CDR3 is TGTGCCATCAGTGAGCGGGGGCCGGGACAAACCTACAATGAGCAGTTCTTC.

J is TRBJ2-6 and V is TRBV5-1; no clear D gene. Germline V gene lookup returns CDR1 SGHRS and CDR2 YFSETQ. This CDR3 contains 16 residues. The V and J ends lost 0 bases and 0 bases respectively, with 7 bases between them. The CDR3 DNA reads as TGCGCCAGCAGCTTGGTTCGTGGCTCTGGGGCCAACGTCCTGACTTTC. This sequence encodes CASSLVRGSGANVLTF.

The chain couples TRBV13 to TRBJ2-5; 8 nucleotides align to TRBD1. Germline V gene data show CDR1 as PRHDT and CDR2 as FYEKMQ (reference sequence). The CDR3 contains 16 residues. V was clipped by 5 bases and J by 5 bases; unmatched bases: 13. The CDR3 loop reads CASSPRTGQVTETQYF. The DNA for the CDR3 is TGTGCCAGCAGCCCCCGGACAGGGCAGGTTACGGAGACCCAGTACTTC.